A selection of T cell receptor beta chains follows, all from one sample in a study of pediatric ulcerative colitis. Clones were read by immunoSEQ multiplex PCR, and TCRdb kept only the in-frame ones, dropping some. The data contain 30,000 or so clones, roughly 82% of them seen just once; the ten biggest clones take up 3.5% to 4.5%. Sequenced material: blood. These receptors all stem from a boy aged 5-17 years with severe ulcerative colitis. Each CDR3 is given with its conserved first and last residue. Fields, in order: J gene, CDR3 length, D gene, clone size, V gene, CDR3 protein, CDR3 DNA. D genes are given only for firm matches. The listing skips clone size in some rows; elsewhere it reads once, few, many or a size class.

j_gene: TRBJ2-1; len: 12; d_gene: .; abundance: .; v_gene: TRBV5-4; CDR3aa: CASSQGGNEQFF; CDR3nt: TGTGCCAGCAGTCAAGGGGGCAATGAGCAGTTCTTC
j_gene: TRBJ2-2; len: 15; d_gene: TRBD1; abundance: .; v_gene: TRBV7-9; CDR3aa: CASRPRTGGTGELFF; CDR3nt: TGTGCCAGCAGACCTCGGACAGGTGGTACCGGGGAGCTGTTTTTT
j_gene: TRBJ2-2; len: 16; d_gene: .; abundance: once; v_gene: TRBV7-8; CDR3aa: CASSQVGQRRTGELFF; CDR3nt: TGTGCCAGCAGCCAAGTGGGCCAACGACGGACCGGGGAGCTGTTTTTT
j_gene: TRBJ1-2; len: 12; d_gene: TRBD1; abundance: few; v_gene: TRBV27; CDR3aa: CASRTGGWGYTF; CDR3nt: TGTGCCAGCAGAACAGGGGGCTGGGGCTACACCTTC
j_gene: TRBJ1-3; len: 14; d_gene: .; abundance: .; v_gene: TRBV19; CDR3aa: CASSGPWAGNTIYF; CDR3nt: TGTGCCAGTAGTGGGCCCTGGGCTGGAAACACCATATATTTT
j_gene: TRBJ1-3; len: 17; d_gene: TRBD1; abundance: .; v_gene: TRBV7-9; CDR3aa: CASSYETGTESGNTIYF; CDR3nt: TGTGCCAGCAGCTACGAGACCGGGACAGAATCTGGAAACACCATATATTTT
j_gene: TRBJ2-3; len: 13; d_gene: .; abundance: .; v_gene: TRBV30; CDR3aa: CAWSLTLTDTQYF; CDR3nt: TGTGCCTGGAGCTTGACTCTCACAGATACGCAGTATTTT
j_gene: TRBJ1-1; len: 16; d_gene: TRBD1; abundance: .; v_gene: TRBV5-1; CDR3aa: CASSPSGTGATTEAFF; CDR3nt: TGCGCCAGCAGCCCCTCCGGGACAGGGGCAACCACTGAAGCTTTCTTT
j_gene: TRBJ2-3; len: 17; d_gene: TRBD1; abundance: once; v_gene: TRBV23-1; CDR3aa: CASRAFTGTGSTDTQYF; CDR3nt: TGCGCCAGCAGAGCATTTACCGGGACAGGGTCGACAGATACGCAGTATTTT
j_gene: TRBJ1-6; len: 14; d_gene: TRBD1; abundance: .; v_gene: TRBV30; CDR3aa: CAWSRDSNNSPLHF; CDR3nt: TGTGCCTGGAGCCGGGACAGTAACAATTCACCCCTCCACTTT
j_gene: TRBJ2-5; len: 16; d_gene: TRBD1; abundance: .; v_gene: TRBV4-1; CDR3aa: CASSQIRGQGQETQYF; CDR3nt: TGCGCCAGCAGCCAAATCAGGGGACAGGGGCAAGAGACCCAGTACTTC
j_gene: TRBJ2-3; len: 16; d_gene: .; abundance: .; v_gene: TRBV5-4; CDR3aa: CASSRIVGGSTDTQYF; CDR3nt: TGTGCCAGCAGCCGCATCGTAGGGGGGAGTACAGATACGCAGTATTTT
j_gene: TRBJ2-2; len: 15; d_gene: .; abundance: .; v_gene: TRBV6-5; CDR3aa: CASSYSRTNTGELFF; CDR3nt: TGTGCCAGCAGTTACTCCCGAACTAACACCGGGGAGCTGTTTTTT
j_gene: TRBJ1-5; len: 16; d_gene: .; abundance: once; v_gene: TRBV23-1; CDR3aa: CASSLKTVFHHQAQHF; CDR3nt: TGCGCCAGCAGTCTTAAGACGGTGTTTCACCACCAAGCCCAGCATTTT
j_gene: TRBJ1-5; len: 15; d_gene: .; abundance: .; v_gene: TRBV6-6; CDR3aa: CASIVTGTPNQPQHF; CDR3nt: TGTGCCAGCATCGTAACCGGGACACCTAATCAGCCCCAGCATTTT
j_gene: TRBJ1-2; len: 15; d_gene: .; abundance: .; v_gene: TRBV19; CDR3aa: CASRAYSGQNYGYTF; CDR3nt: TGTGCCAGTAGGGCCTACTCGGGACAAAACTATGGCTACACCTTC
j_gene: TRBJ2-2; len: 13; d_gene: .; abundance: .; v_gene: TRBV27; CDR3aa: CASSFQGGGELFF; CDR3nt: TGTGCCAGCAGTTTTCAGGGCGGCGGGGAGCTGTTTTTT
j_gene: TRBJ2-3; len: 16; d_gene: TRBD2; abundance: .; v_gene: TRBV7-9; CDR3aa: CASSLRSAGGTDTQYF; CDR3nt: TGTGCCAGCAGCTTAAGATCAGCGGGGGGAACAGATACGCAGTATTTT
j_gene: TRBJ1-1; len: 11; d_gene: .; abundance: few; v_gene: TRBV20-1; CDR3aa: CSASGNTEAFF; CDR3nt: TGCAGTGCTAGTGGAAACACTGAAGCTTTCTTT
j_gene: TRBJ2-1; len: 14; d_gene: TRBD2; abundance: .; v_gene: TRBV9; CDR3aa: CASSVSGGASEQFF; CDR3nt: TGTGCCAGCAGCGTTAGCGGGGGGGCTTCTGAGCAGTTCTTC
j_gene: TRBJ2-5; len: 10; d_gene: .; abundance: .; v_gene: TRBV20-1; CDR3aa: CSASGETQYF; CDR3nt: TGCAGTGCATCGGGAGAGACCCAGTACTTC
j_gene: TRBJ2-7; len: 14; d_gene: .; abundance: .; v_gene: TRBV6-1; CDR3aa: CASTPGPVPYEQYF; CDR3nt: TGTGCCAGCACCCCAGGACCGGTTCCCTACGAGCAGTACTTC
j_gene: TRBJ1-1; len: 14; d_gene: .; abundance: .; v_gene: TRBV11-1; CDR3aa: CASSFLGAQGEAFF; CDR3nt: TGTGCCAGCAGCTTCTTGGGGGCGCAGGGTGAAGCTTTCTTT
j_gene: TRBJ2-1; len: 15; d_gene: TRBD2; abundance: .; v_gene: TRBV11-2; CDR3aa: CASSSGTSGVRRPFF; CDR3nt: TGTGCCAGCAGCTCCGGGACTAGCGGGGTTCGCCGGCCGTTCTTC
j_gene: TRBJ2-6; len: 16; d_gene: TRBD2; abundance: .; v_gene: TRBV7-6; CDR3aa: CASSSPGLAGANVLTF; CDR3nt: TGTGCCAGCAGTTCCCCGGGACTAGCTGGGGCCAACGTCCTGACTTTC
j_gene: TRBJ1-2; len: 16; d_gene: .; abundance: .; v_gene: TRBV19; CDR3aa: CASSPSPPGVKDGYTF; CDR3nt: TGTGCCAGTAGTCCTTCCCCCCCAGGGGTAAAGGATGGCTACACCTTC
j_gene: TRBJ2-7; len: 13; d_gene: .; abundance: .; v_gene: TRBV30; CDR3aa: CAWSALDGLEQYF; CDR3nt: TGTGCCTGGAGTGCCCTCGACGGGCTAGAGCAGTACTTC
j_gene: TRBJ2-7; len: 15; d_gene: .; abundance: few; v_gene: TRBV5-1; CDR3aa: CASSLAPGSTYEQYF; CDR3nt: TGCGCCAGCAGCTTGGCTCCAGGTTCTACCTACGAGCAGTACTTC
j_gene: TRBJ2-5; len: 15; d_gene: TRBD2; abundance: .; v_gene: TRBV6-7; CDR3aa: CASSSPETSAETQYF; CDR3nt: TGTGCCAGCAGTTCCCCAGAGACTAGCGCGGAGACCCAGTACTTC
j_gene: TRBJ2-1; len: 15; d_gene: .; abundance: .; v_gene: TRBV19; CDR3aa: CASSIGSRGMGEQFF; CDR3nt: TGTGCCAGTAGTATTGGGTCCCGGGGAATGGGTGAGCAGTTCTTC
j_gene: TRBJ2-3; len: 15; d_gene: .; abundance: .; v_gene: TRBV7-3; CDR3aa: CASSPLRGAGDTQYF; CDR3nt: TGTGCCAGCAGCCCCCTCCGAGGTGCAGGGGATACGCAGTATTTT